This T cell receptor beta chain came from a study of blood T cell repertoires in COVID-19. Original analysis: The assay estimated nucleated cells by amplifying reference gene primers. Sequencing was performed with immunoSEQ multiplex PCR; in TCRdb, only in-frame clones are kept and a portion is missing. The D gene and trimming were derived from the DNA, and the V and J assignments and clone size from that table. This table has fewer than 350,000 clones, 91% appearing once. Participants in the exposed group had met a COVID-19 case in the 2 weeks before joining the study. V trimming: 4 bases; J trimming: 6 bases; junction bases outside the gene matches: 10. The CDR3 is made up of 16 amino acids. Per germline, CDR1 MDHEN and CDR2 SYDVKM.

The V and J genes are TRBV28 and TRBJ1-4, with 8 bases identical to TRBD1. The sequenced sample was PBMCs or T cells enriched from blood (not recorded which). The clonotype comes from a man aged 40-49 years who had been exposed to COVID-19. The CDR3, as DNA: TGTGCCAGCAGTTCCCCCCCAGGGGGCGATTATGAAAAACTGTTTTTT. Protein product: CASSSPPGGDYEKLFF.